This T cell receptor beta chain was observed in a study of T cell responses to AZD1222 COVID-19 vaccine. The study's findings and limits: Nearly half of the spike-specific TCRs reportedly recognize variant regions that carry no mutations.

Comments on this clone: What it binds is not known.

Germline lookup yields CDR1 MNHEY and CDR2 SVGAGI. Trimming shortened V by 7 bases and J by 0 bases, and 11 bases separated the two germline ends. This CDR3 comprises 14 residues. Method: immunoSEQ multiplex PCR; TCRdb's copy keeps in-frame clones and lacks some. There are roughly 90,000 clones in the sample; 80% to 90% occur only once, and about 6% lies in the top ten. The source is an adult in good health. Source: peripheral blood, taken on day 0 of AZD1222 vaccination. The chain recombines TRBV6-5 with TRBJ2-3; no reliable D call. CDR3 amino acids: CASTLLRSTDTQYF. DNA of the CDR3: TGTGCCAGCACCCTCCTTAGGAGCACAGATACGCAGTATTTT.